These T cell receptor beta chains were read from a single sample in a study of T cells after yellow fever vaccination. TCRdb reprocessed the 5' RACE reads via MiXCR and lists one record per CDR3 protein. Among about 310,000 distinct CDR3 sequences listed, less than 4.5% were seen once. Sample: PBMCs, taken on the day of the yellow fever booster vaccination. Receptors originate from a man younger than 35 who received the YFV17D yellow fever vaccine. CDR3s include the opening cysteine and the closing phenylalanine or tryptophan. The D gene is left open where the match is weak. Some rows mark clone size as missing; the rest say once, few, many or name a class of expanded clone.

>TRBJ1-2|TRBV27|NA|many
CASSFLGQGRREGYTF
TGTGCCAGCAGTTTCCTGGGCCAGGGGCGGCGGGAAGGCTACACCTTC
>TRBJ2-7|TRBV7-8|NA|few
CASSLAIYNENEQYF
TGTGCCAGCAGCTTAGCAATTTATAACGAGAACGAGCAGTACTTC
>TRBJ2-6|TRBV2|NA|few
CASSARAGANVLTF
TGTGCCAGCAGTGCAAGGGCTGGGGCCAACGTCCTGACTTTC
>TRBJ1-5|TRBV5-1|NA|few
CASSLYAGERVQPQHF
TGCGCCAGCAGCTTGTACGCAGGGGAAAGAGTTCAGCCCCAGCATTTT
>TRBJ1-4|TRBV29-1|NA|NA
CSVEDPGTATNEKLFF
TGCAGCGTTGAAGATCCCGGGACCGCAACTAATGAAAAACTGTTTTTT
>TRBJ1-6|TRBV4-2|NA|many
CASSQGQGRSYNSPLHF
TGTGCCAGCAGCCAAGGGCAGGGCCGATCCTATAATTCACCCCTCCACTTT
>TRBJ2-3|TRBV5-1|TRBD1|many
CASSVVPGQGTRADTQYF
TGCGCCAGCAGCGTCGTCCCGGGACAGGGTACCAGGGCAGATACGCAGTATTTT
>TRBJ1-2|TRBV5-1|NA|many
CASSLGDENLYGYTF
TGCGCCAGCAGCTTGGGGGACGAAAACCTCTATGGCTACACCTTC
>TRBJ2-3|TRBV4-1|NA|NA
CASRVTTSSTDTQYF
TGCGCGAGCAGGGTTACCACTTCTAGCACAGATACGCAGTATTTT
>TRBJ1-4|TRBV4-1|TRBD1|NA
CASSQPGQGFAKLFF
TGCGCCAGCAGCCAACCGGGACAGGGTTTTGCAAAACTGTTTTTT
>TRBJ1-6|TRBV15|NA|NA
CATSRAPRRDNSPLHF
TGTGCCACCAGCAGAGCTCCGAGACGGGATAATTCACCCCTCCACTTT
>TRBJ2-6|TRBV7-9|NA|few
CASSRMSSGANVLTF
TGTGCCAGCAGCCGCATGAGCTCTGGGGCCAACGTCCTGACTTTC
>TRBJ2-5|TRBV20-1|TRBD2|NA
CSAIGLAGVLWETQYF
TGCAGTGCTATTGGACTAGCGGGGGTCCTGTGGGAGACCCAGTACTTC
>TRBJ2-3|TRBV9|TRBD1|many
CASSSSSGQGEDTDTQYF
TGTGCCAGCAGCTCCAGCTCGGGACAGGGGGAAGACACAGATACGCAGTATTTT
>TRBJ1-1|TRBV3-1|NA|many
CASSQRSEAFF
TGTGCCAGCAGCCAAAGGAGTGAAGCTTTCTTT
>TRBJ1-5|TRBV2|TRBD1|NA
CASTLGTGPQPQHF
TGTGCCAGCACCCTCGGGACAGGGCCTCAGCCCCAGCATTTT